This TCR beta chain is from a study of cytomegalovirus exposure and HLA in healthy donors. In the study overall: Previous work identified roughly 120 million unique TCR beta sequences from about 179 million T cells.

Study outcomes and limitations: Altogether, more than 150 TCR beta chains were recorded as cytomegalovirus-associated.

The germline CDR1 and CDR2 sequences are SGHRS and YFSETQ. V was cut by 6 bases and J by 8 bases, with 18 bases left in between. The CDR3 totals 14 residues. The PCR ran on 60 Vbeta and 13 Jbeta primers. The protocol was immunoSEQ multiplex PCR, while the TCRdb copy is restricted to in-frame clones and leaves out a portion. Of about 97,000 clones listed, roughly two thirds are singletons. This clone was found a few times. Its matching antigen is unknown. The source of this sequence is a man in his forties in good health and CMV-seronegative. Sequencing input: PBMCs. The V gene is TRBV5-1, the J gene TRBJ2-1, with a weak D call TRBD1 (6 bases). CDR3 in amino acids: CASTTPGQLDEQFF. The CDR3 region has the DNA TGCGCCAGCACCACACCCGGACAGTTAGATGAGCAGTTCTTC.